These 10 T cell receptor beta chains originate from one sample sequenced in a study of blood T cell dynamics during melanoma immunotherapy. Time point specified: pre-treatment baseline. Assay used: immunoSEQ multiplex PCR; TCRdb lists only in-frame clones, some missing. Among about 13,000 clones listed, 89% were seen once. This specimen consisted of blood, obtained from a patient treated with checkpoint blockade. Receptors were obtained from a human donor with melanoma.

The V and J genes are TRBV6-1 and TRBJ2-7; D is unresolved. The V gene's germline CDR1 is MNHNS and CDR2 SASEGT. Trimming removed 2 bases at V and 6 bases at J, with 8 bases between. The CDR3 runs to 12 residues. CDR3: CASSEYVTEQYF. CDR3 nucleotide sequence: TGTGCCAGCAGTGAATATGTAACCGAGCAGTACTTC.

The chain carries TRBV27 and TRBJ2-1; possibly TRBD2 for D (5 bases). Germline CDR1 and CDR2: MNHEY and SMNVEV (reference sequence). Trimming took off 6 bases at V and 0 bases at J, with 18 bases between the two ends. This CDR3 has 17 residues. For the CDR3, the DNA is TGTGCCAGCAGCTTGCGGAGGACTCTTAGCTCCTACAATGAGCAGTTCTTC. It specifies CASSLRRTLSSYNEQFF.

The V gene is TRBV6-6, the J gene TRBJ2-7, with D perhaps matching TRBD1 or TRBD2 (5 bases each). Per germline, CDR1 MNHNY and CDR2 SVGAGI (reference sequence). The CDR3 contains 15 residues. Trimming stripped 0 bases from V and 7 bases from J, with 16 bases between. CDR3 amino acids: CASSYSSGPKREQYF. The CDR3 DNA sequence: TGTGCCAGCAGTTACTCGTCGGGACCAAAACGAGAGCAGTACTTC.

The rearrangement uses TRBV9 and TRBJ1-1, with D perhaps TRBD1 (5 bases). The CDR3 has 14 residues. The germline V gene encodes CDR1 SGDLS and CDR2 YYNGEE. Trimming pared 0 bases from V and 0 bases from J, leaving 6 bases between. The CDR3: CASSVATVNTEAFF. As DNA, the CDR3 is TGTGCCAGCAGCGTAGCGACAGTGAACACTGAAGCTTTCTTT.

CDR3 in amino acids: CAWSSGVAPNEQFF. The CDR3 coding sequence is TGTGCCTGGAGTTCGGGGGTGGCCCCCAATGAGCAGTTCTTC. The rearrangement joins TRBV30 to TRBJ2-1, with D perhaps matching TRBD2 (6 bases). CDR1 is GTSNPN, CDR2 SVGIG, per germline (reference sequence). The CDR3 runs 14 residues. Trimming took off 2 bases at V and 6 bases at J, with 14 bases between the two ends.

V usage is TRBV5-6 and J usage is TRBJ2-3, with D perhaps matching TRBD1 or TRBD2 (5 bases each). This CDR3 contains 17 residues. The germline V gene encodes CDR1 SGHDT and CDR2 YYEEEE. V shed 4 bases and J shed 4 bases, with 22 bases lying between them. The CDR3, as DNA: TGTGCCAGCAGCATCACTACCGGGACCCTCGGAGCAGATACGCAGTATTTT. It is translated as CASSITTGTLGADTQYF.

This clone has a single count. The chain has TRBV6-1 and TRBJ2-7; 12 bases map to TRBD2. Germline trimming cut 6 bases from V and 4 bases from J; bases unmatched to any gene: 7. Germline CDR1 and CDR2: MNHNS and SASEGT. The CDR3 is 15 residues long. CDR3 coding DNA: TGTGCCAGCAGCCAGACTAGCGGGAGTCTGTACGAGCAGTACTTC. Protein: CASSQTSGSLYEQYF.

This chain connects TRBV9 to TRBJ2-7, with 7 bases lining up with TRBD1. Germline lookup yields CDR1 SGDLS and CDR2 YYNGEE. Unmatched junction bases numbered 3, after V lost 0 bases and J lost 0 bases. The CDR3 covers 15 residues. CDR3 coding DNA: TGTGCCAGCAGCGTAGGGGCAGGGGGCTCCTACGAGCAGTACTTC. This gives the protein CASSVGAGGSYEQYF.

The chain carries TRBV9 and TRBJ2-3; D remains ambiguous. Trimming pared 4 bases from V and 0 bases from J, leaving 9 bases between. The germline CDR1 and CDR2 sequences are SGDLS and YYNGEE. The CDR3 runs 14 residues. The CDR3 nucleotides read TGTGCCAGCAGCTTACTCGCTAGCACAGATACGCAGTATTTT. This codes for CASSLLASTDTQYF.

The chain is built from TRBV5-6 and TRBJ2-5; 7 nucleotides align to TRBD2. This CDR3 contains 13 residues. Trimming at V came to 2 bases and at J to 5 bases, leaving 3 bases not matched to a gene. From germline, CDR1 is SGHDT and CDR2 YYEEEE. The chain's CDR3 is CASSFGRGETQYF. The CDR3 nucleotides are TGTGCCAGCAGCTTTGGGCGGGGGGAGACCCAGTACTTC.